This entry lists 10 T cell receptor beta chains sequenced from one sample in a study of ipilimumab plus nivolumab after autologous stem cell transplantation. Data came from immunoSEQ multiplex PCR; TCRdb stores just in-frame clones and leaves some out. The sample comprises around 17,000 clones, over 60% of which are singletons, and less than 25% rests with the top ten. The sample was PBMCs, taken in a trial of ipilimumab plus nivolumab as post-transplant consolidation. The receptors were sampled from a male donor with diffuse large B-cell lymphoma.

In its sample, this clone was seen a few times. V is TRBV28 and J is TRBJ1-2; 8 bases match TRBD1. V trimming: 7 bases; J trimming: 8 bases; junction bases outside the gene matches: 12. CDR3 size: 14 residues. CDR1 and CDR2 (germline): MDHEN, SYDVKM. CDR3 nucleotides: TGTGCCAGCACCCCCCGGGACAGGCTAGGGGGCTACACCTTC. This encodes CASTPRDRLGGYTF.

Notes on this clone: A junction boundary mismatches the germline segment, possibly from a read error. The chain uses TRBV5-1 and TRBJ1-1; no definite D call. CDR1 is SGHRS and CDR2 is YFSETQ in the germline V gene. The CDR3 consists of 14 residues. As DNA, the CDR3 is TGTGCCAGCAGCCCCCTCGACGGGGACACTGAAGCTTTCTTT. Translated, it gives CASSPLDGDTEAFF.

The chain couples TRBV29-1 to TRBJ2-1; D is unclear. Germline V CDR1 and CDR2: SQVTM, ANQGSEA. V lost 6 bases and J 6 bases, leaving 15 bases between the germline ends. This CDR3 has 13 residues. The CDR3 here is CSVPWGTVNEQFF. CDR3 bases: TGCAGCGTCCCCTGGGGTACAGTCAATGAGCAGTTCTTC.

The rearrangement uses TRBV5-1 and TRBJ2-7; D is unresolved. V lost 0 bases to trimming and J lost 0 bases, with 7 bases between them. Germline loops: CDR1 SGHRS, CDR2 YFSETQ. The CDR3 loop spans 14 amino acids. CDR3 nucleotides: TGCGCCAGCAGCTTGGCCTCAATCTCCTACGAGCAGTACTTC. It encodes CASSLASISYEQYF.

This clone was observed a few times. This chain uses TRBV10-3 with TRBJ1-5; maybe TRBD1 (5 bases). The CDR3 has 13 amino acids. Germline V gene lookup returns CDR1 ENHRY and CDR2 SYGVKD. V was trimmed by 4 bases and J by 5 bases, leaving 9 bases between them. CDR3 nucleotide sequence: TGTGCCATCAGTGGTGGGGGGGATCAGCCCCAGCATTTT. It yields the protein CAISGGGDQPQHF.

CDR3 amino acids: CASSLGGTSTLEQFF. CDR3 nucleotide sequence: TGCGCCAGCAGCTTGGGAGGGACTAGCACCCTTGAGCAGTTCTTC. The V and J genes are TRBV5-1 and TRBJ2-1; 9 nucleotides line up with TRBD2. The CDR3 has 15 residues. V shed 0 bases and J 9 bases; nucleotides not matched to a gene: 7. Germline V gene data show CDR1 as SGHRS and CDR2 as YFSETQ.

The chain couples TRBV5-1 to TRBJ2-3; 8 nucleotides agree with TRBD2. V trimming: 7 bases; J trimming: 4 bases; junction bases outside the gene matches: 11. The length of the CDR3 is 15 residues. CDR1 SGHRS and CDR2 YFSETQ come from the germline V gene. The CDR3 protein is CASRGGAGVADTQYF. CDR3 nucleotides: TGCGCCAGCCGGGGAGGAGCGGGAGTAGCAGATACGCAGTATTTT. The variable domain in full, with the rest retrieved from reference TRBV5-1 and TRBJ2-3, is KAGVTQTPRYLIKTRGQQVTLSCSPISGHRSVSWYQQTPGQGLQFLFEYFSETQRNKGNFPGRFSGRQFSNSRSEMNVSTLELGDSALYLCASRGGAGVADTQYFGPGTRLTVL.

V is TRBV18 and J is TRBJ1-1; D is perhaps TRBD1 (5 bases). The length of the CDR3 is 13 residues. The V end was cut by 3 bases, the J end by 8 bases, with 13 bases between. Germline lookup yields CDR1 KGHSH and CDR2 LQKENI. The chain's CDR3 is CASSPGAGQEAFF. CDR3 bases: TGTGCCAGCTCACCTGGGGCAGGGCAGGAAGCTTTCTTT.

Points on this clone: One junction end disagrees with the germline gene, perhaps due to a read error. The V and J genes are TRBV7-7 and TRBJ2-3; TRBD2 matches at 8 bases. This CDR3 is built from 14 residues. Germline CDR1 and CDR2: SSHAT and FNYEAQ (reference sequence). CDR3 sequence reads: CASSLGLETDTQYF. The DNA for the CDR3 is TGTGCTAGCAGCTTGGGACTAGAAACAGATACGCAGTATTTT.

This chain joins TRBV11-2 and TRBJ2-7; TRBD2 might be the D (5 bases). The CDR3 is 12 residues long. Germline loops: CDR1 SGHAT, CDR2 FQNNGV. V lost 8 bases and J 7 bases, leaving 15 bases between the germline ends. The CDR3 loop reads CASLGRGREQYF. The CDR3 coding sequence is TGTGCCAGCCTTGGGAGAGGGCGGGAGCAGTACTTC.